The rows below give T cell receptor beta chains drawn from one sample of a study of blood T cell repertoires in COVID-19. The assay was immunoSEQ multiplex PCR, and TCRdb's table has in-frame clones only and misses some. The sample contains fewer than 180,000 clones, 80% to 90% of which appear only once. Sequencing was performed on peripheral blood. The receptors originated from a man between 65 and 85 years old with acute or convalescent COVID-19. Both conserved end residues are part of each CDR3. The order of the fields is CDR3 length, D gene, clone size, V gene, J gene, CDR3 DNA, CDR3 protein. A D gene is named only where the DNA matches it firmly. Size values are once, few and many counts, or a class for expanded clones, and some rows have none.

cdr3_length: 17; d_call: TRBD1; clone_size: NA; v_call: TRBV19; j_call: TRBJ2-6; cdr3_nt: TGTGCCAGTACTAAGGACAGGGGGCTCTCTGGGGCCAACGTCCTGACTTTC; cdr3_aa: CASTKDRGLSGANVLTF
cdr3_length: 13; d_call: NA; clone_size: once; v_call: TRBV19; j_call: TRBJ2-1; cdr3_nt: TGTGCCAGTCGGGGGTCCCCGTACAATGAGCAGTTCTTC; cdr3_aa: CASRGSPYNEQFF
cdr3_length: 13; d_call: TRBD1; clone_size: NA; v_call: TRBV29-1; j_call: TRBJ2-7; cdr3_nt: TGCAGCGCCTCCAGGGGGCGCCTATACGAGCAGTACTTC; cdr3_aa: CSASRGRLYEQYF
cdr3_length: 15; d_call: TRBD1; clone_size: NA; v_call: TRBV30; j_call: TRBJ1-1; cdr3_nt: TGTGCCTGGAGTATAGGACAGGGACCGAACACTGAAGCTTTCTTT; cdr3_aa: CAWSIGQGPNTEAFF
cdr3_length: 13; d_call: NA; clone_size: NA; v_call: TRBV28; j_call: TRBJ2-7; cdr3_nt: TGTGCCAGCATAGGGGGAGGGTTCTACGAGCAGTACTTC; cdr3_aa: CASIGGGFYEQYF
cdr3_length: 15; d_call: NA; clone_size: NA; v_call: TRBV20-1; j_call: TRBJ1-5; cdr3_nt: TGCAGTGCTAGTCAGGCAGCGGGCAGCAATCAGCCCCAGCATTTT; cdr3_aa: CSASQAAGSNQPQHF
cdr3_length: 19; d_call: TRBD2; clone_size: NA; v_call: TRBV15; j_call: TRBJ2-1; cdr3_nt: TGTGCCACCAGCAGAGATCATCCCCTAGCGGGAGTCTCCTACAATGAGCAGTTCTTC; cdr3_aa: CATSRDHPLAGVSYNEQFF
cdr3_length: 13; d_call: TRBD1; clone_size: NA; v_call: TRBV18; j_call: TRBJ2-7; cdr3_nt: TGTGCCAGCTCACTTATACAGGGGGGCGAGCAGTACTTC; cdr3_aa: CASSLIQGGEQYF
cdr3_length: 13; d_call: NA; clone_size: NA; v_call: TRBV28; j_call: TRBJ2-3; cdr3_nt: TGTGCCAGCAGTTTGGCCCTTACCGATACGCAGTATTTT; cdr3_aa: CASSLALTDTQYF
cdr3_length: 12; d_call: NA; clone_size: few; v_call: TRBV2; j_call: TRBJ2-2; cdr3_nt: TGTGCCAGCAGCCGAGACACCGGGGAGCTGTTTTTT; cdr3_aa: CASSRDTGELFF
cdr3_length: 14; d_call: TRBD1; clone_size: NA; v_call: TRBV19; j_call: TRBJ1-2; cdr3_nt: TGTGCCAGTAATCCCGGGACAGGGAACTATGGCTACACCTTC; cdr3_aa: CASNPGTGNYGYTF
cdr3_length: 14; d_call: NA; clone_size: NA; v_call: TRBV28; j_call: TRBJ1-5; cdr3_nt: TGTGCCAGCACTCCCCTCTCAGGGTTTCAGCCCCAGCATTTT; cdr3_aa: CASTPLSGFQPQHF
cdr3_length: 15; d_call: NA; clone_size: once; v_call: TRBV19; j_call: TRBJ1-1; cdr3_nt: TGTGCCAGTAGTCCTCTAGACCCCCAGAAGGCTGAAGCTTTCTTT; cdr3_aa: CASSPLDPQKAEAFF
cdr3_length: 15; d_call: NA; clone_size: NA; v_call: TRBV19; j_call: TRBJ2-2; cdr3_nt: TGTGCCAGTAGACTACACGACGCGAGCACCGGGGAGCTGTTTTTT; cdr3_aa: CASRLHDASTGELFF
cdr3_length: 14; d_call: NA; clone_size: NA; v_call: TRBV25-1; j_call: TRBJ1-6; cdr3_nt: TGTGCCAGCAGTGCCCCCACTGATGTCCTGGCCCTCCACTTT; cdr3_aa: CASSAPTDVLALHF
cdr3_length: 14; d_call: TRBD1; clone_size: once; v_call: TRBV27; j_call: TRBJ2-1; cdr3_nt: TGTGCCAGCACACGGACAGGGTGGTACAATGAGCAGTTCTTC; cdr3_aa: CASTRTGWYNEQFF
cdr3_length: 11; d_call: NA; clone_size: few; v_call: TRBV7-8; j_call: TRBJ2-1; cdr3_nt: TGTGCCAGCAGCTTAGAGCATGAGCAGTTCTTC; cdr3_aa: CASSLEHEQFF
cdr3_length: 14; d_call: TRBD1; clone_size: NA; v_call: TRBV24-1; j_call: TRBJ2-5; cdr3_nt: TGTGCCACCAGTGGTACAGGGGAGAAAGAGACCCAGTACTTC; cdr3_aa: CATSGTGEKETQYF
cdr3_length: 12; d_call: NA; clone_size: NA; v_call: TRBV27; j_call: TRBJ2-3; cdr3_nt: TGTGCCAGCAGTTTCAGGGAAGGCACGCAGTATTTT; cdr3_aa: CASSFREGTQYF
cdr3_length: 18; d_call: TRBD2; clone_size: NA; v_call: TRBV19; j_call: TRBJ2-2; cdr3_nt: TGTGCCAGTAGTCTGTCCGCGGGACTAGCGGACCTCACCGGGGAGCTGTTTTTT; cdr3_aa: CASSLSAGLADLTGELFF
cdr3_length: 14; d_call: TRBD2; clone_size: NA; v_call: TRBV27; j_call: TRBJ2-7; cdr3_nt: TGTGCCAGCAGGCCGGGACTAGGGCTCGGCGAGCAGTACTTC; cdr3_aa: CASRPGLGLGEQYF
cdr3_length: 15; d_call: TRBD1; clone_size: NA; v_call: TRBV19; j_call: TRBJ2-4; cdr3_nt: TGTGCCAGTAGTAAACAGGGGATAATCAAAAACATTCAGTACTTC; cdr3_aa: CASSKQGIIKNIQYF
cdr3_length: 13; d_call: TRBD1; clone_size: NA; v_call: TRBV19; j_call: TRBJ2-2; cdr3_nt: TGTGCCAGTAGTTCCTCAGGGGGACGGGAGCTGTTTTTT; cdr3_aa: CASSSSGGRELFF
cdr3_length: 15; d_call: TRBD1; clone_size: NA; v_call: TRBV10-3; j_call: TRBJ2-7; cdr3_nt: TGTGCCATCAGTGAACCGACAGGGAACCCCTACGAGCAGTACTTC; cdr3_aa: CAISEPTGNPYEQYF
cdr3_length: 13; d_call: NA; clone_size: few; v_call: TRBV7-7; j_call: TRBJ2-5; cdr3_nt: TGTGCTAGCAGCTTAGCGCCGGAAGAGACCCAGTACTTC; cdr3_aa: CASSLAPEETQYF
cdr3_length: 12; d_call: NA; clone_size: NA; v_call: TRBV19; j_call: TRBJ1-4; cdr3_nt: TGTGCCAGTAGTCGCCGGGGTGAAAAACTGTTTTTT; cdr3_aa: CASSRRGEKLFF
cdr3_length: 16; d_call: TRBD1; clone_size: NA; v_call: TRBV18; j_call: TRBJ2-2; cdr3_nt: TGTGCCAGCTCACCACAGCAGGGGGCGAACACCGGGGAGCTGTTTTTT; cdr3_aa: CASSPQQGANTGELFF
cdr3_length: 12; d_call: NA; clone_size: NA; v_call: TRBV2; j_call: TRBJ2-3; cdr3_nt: TGTGCCAGCAGTTCCGTCCCGGATACGCAGTATTTT; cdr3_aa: CASSSVPDTQYF
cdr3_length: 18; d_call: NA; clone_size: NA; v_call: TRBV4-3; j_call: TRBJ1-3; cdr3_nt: TGCGCCAGCAGCCAACAGGGCCAGGGGTCCGGCTCTGGAAACACCATATATTTT; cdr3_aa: CASSQQGQGSGSGNTIYF
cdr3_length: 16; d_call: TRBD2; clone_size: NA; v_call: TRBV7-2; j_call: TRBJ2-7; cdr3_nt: TGTGCCAGCAGCTTAGCGACGGGACTAGCGGGAGGCGAGCAGTACTTC; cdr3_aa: CASSLATGLAGGEQYF
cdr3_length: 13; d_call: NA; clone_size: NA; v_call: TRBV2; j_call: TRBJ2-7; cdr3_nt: TGTGCCAGCAGTGAAATCGACAGCTACGAGCAGTACTTC; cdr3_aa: CASSEIDSYEQYF
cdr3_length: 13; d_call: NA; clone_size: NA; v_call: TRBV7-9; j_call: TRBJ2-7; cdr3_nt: TGTGCCAGCAGTCGGGACTCCGTCCCCGAGCAGTACTTC; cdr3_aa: CASSRDSVPEQYF
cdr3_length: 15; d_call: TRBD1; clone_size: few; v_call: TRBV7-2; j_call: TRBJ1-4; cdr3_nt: TGTGCCAGCAGCTTAGGCAGGGGGCCGGGAGAAAAACTGTTTTTT; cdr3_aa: CASSLGRGPGEKLFF
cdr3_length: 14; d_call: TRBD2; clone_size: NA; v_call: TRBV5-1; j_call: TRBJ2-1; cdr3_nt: TGCGCCAGCAGCTTGGCTAGCGGCTACAATGAGCAGTTCTTC; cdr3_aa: CASSLASGYNEQFF
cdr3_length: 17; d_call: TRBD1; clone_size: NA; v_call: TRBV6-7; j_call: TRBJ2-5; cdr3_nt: TGTGCCAGCAGTCCCGGGACAGGATGGCCCGCTGCTGAGACCCAGTACTTC; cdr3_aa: CASSPGTGWPAAETQYF
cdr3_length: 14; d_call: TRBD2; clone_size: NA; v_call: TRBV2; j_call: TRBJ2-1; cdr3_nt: TGTGCCAGCAGGGGGGGACTAGCTGAGAATGAGCAGTTCTTC; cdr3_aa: CASRGGLAENEQFF
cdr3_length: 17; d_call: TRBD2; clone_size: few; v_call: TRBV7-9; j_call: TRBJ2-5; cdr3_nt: TGTGCCAGCAGCTTAGCGGCCCTAGCGGGAGTAAAGGAGACCCAGTACTTC; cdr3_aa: CASSLAALAGVKETQYF
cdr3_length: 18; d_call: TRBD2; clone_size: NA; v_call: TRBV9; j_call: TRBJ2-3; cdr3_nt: TGTGCCAGCAGCTTTACTAGCGGGGATAGATTTCGCACAGATACGCAGTATTTT; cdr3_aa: CASSFTSGDRFRTDTQYF
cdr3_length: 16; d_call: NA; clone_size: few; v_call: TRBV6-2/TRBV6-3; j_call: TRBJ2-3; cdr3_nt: TGTGCCAGCAGTCGACAGACAGGGACTAGCACAGATACGCAGTATTTT; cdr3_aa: CASSRQTGTSTDTQYF
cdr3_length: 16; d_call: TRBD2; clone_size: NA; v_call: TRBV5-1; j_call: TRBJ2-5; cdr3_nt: TGCGCCAGCAGCTTTCAAGGACTAGCGGAACAAGAGACCCAGTACTTC; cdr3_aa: CASSFQGLAEQETQYF
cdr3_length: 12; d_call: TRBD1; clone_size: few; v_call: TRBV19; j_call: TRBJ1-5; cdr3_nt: TGTGCCTCCGCAGGGGGAGCTCAGCCCCAGCATTTT; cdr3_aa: CASAGGAQPQHF
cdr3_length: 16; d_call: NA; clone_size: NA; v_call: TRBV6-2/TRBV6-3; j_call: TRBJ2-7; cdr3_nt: TGTGCCAGCAGTTACGGGGCGGGACGGAGCTCCTACGAGCAGTACTTC; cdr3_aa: CASSYGAGRSSYEQYF
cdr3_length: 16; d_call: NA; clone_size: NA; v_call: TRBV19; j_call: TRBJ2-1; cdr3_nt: TGTGCCAGTAGTATTGAAGCGACAGGTACCTACAATGAGCAGTTCTTC; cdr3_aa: CASSIEATGTYNEQFF
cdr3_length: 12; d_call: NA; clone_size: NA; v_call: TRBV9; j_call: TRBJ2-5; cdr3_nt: TGTGCCAGCAGCGTCAGTGGCGAGACCCAGTACTTC; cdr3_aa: CASSVSGETQYF
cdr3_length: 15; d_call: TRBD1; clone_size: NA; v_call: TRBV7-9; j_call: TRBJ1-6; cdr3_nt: TGTGCCAGCAGCCGCCCGCGGACAGGACATTCACCCCTCCACTTT; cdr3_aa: CASSRPRTGHSPLHF
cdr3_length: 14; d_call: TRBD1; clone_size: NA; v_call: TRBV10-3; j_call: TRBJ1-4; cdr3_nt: TGTGCCATCGGGGAGACAGGGGACTTTGGAAAACTGTTTTTT; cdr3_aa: CAIGETGDFGKLFF
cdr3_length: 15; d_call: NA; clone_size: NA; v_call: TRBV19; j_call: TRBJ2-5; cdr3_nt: TGTGCCAGTAGTATAGCCCCTTGGCCGGGGGAGACCCAGTACTTC; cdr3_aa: CASSIAPWPGETQYF
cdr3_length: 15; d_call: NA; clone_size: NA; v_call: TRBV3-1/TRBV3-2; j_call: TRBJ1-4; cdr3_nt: TGTGCCAGCAGCCCAGGGCCCAGCACTAATGAAAAACTGTTTTTT; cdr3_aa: CASSPGPSTNEKLFF
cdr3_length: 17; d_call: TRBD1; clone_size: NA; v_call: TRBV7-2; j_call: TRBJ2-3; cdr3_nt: TGTGCCAGCAGCTTAGCAGTCCGGGACAGGGGGACAGATACGCAGTATTTT; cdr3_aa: CASSLAVRDRGTDTQYF